The 20 T cell receptor beta chains below all came from one sample that was sequenced in a study of radiotherapy plus CTLA-4 blockade in lung cancer. TCRdb keeps only in-frame clones here, not all; method: immunoSEQ multiplex PCR. Of 83,000 or so clones listed, roughly 80% are singletons. Sequenced here: peripheral blood, sampled from a patient treated with radiotherapy plus ipilimumab. Source of these receptors: a human donor with non-small cell lung cancer who had stable disease on radiotherapy plus ipilimumab.

The V gene is TRBV2, the J gene TRBJ1-3; TRBD1 matches at 10 bases. The CDR3 consists of 18 residues. V dropped 7 bases and J dropped 2; count of bases not matched to a gene: 14. CDR1 and CDR2 (germline): SNHLY, FYNNEI. The CDR3 spells CASTGQGFTLGAGNTIYF. CDR3 DNA sequence: TGTGCCAGCACGGGACAGGGGTTCACTTTGGGAGCTGGAAACACCATATATTTT.

The CDR3 spells CASSFRTASGRAGETQYF. The DNA for the CDR3 is TGCGCCAGCAGCTTCAGGACCGCTAGCGGGAGGGCCGGGGAGACCCAGTACTTC. The J gene is TRBJ2-5, the V gene TRBV5-1; TRBD2 agrees at 12 bases. V gave up 2 bases and J gave up 5 bases; unmatched junction bases: 13. This CDR3 region has 18 residues. Germline V gives CDR1 SGHRS, CDR2 YFSETQ. The whole variable domain, remainder taken from reference TRBV5-1 and TRBJ2-5, is KAGVTQTPRYLIKTRGQQVTLSCSPISGHRSVSWYQQTPGQGLQFLFEYFSETQRNKGNFPGRFSGRQFSNSRSEMNVSTLELGDSALYLCASSFRTASGRAGETQYFGPGTRLLVL.

The CDR3 DNA reads as TGCGCCAGCAGCTTTGGGACAGGGGAGAGGAACACTGAAGCTTTCTTT. This encodes CASSFGTGERNTEAFF. The genes are TRBV5-1 and TRBJ1-1, with 10 bases aligning to TRBD1. The CDR3 is 16 amino acids. The junction had 5 bases not matched to a gene; V was cut back by 2 bases and J by 1 base. The germline gives CDR1 SGHRS, CDR2 YFSETQ.

DNA of the CDR3: TGTGCCAGCAGTGAAAAAGCAGGGGGCGTAGGTGAAAATACGCAGTATTTT. Protein: CASSEKAGGVGENTQYF. The chain joins TRBV6-1 to TRBJ2-3, with 8 bases that match TRBD1. The CDR3 runs 17 residues. CDR1 and CDR2 (germline): MNHNS, SASEGT. With 2 bases clipped from V and 7 bases from J, the junction kept 14 bases outside the gene matches.

The CDR3, as DNA: TGCGCCAGCAGTCAAAGTTATTGCAGGACCACGGCTAACTATGGCTACACCTTC. Residues: CASSQSYCRTTANYGYTF. This chain connects TRBV23-1 to TRBJ1-2, with D hard to call. Being an ORF, TRBV23-1 has a function that is uncertain. V gave up 2 bases and J gave up 0 bases, with 19 bases separating them. CDR3 length: 18 amino acids.

The chain employs TRBV18 and TRBJ2-5; the match to TRBD2 covers 7 bases. Per germline, CDR1 KGHSH and CDR2 LQKENI. V dropped 3 bases and J dropped 4; count of bases not matched to a gene: 11. The CDR3 consists of 16 residues. The CDR3 region has the DNA TGTGCCAGCTCACCCCTTGGCGGGGGAAGGGGAGAGACCCAGTACTTC. As protein: CASSPLGGGRGETQYF.

CDR3 bases: TGTGCCAGCAGTTCCAGGACTAGCGGGACAGATGAGCAGTTCTTC. Translating gives CASSSRTSGTDEQFF. The chain links TRBV28 to TRBJ2-1, with TRBD2 matching over 12 bases. This CDR3 spans 15 amino acids. Germline loops: CDR1 MDHEN, CDR2 SYDVKM. V dropped 4 bases and J dropped 8; count of bases not matched to a gene: 6.

This chain uses TRBV4-2 with TRBJ2-2; 8 positions match TRBD1. J gave up 5 bases and V 1 base, and 9 bases lay outside the gene matches. The CDR3 covers 17 residues. Per the germline V gene, CDR1 is LGHNA and CDR2 is YNFKEQ. CDR3: CASSQAGGTGRTGELFF. In nucleotides, the CDR3 is TGTGCCAGCAGCCAAGCTGGGGGGACAGGCAGGACCGGGGAGCTGTTTTTT.

The chain joins TRBV20-1 to TRBJ2-5; D is undetermined. The V gene lost 6 bases and the J gene lost 5 bases, with 10 bases spanning the gap. The CDR3 length is 11 residues. Germline-derived CDR1 and CDR2 are DFQATT and SNEGSKA (reference sequence). The CDR3 region is CSAPRLETQYF. The CDR3 nucleotides are TGCAGTGCGCCCCGACTGGAGACCCAGTACTTC.

This clone was detected only a few times. The chain recombines TRBV5-6 with TRBJ2-6; TRBD1 matches at 8 bases. CDR3 length: 19 amino acids. Germline V CDR1 and CDR2: SGHDT, YYEEEE. V trimming: 3 bases; J trimming: 0 bases; junction bases outside the gene matches: 11. The CDR3 spells CASSSPFRDRSSGANVLTF. The CDR3, as DNA: TGTGCCAGCAGCTCGCCTTTCCGGGACAGGAGCTCTGGGGCCAACGTCCTGACTTTC.

The chain recombines TRBV18 with TRBJ2-1; D may be TRBD1 (6 bases). This CDR3 has 16 amino acids. Germline V gene data show CDR1 as KGHSH and CDR2 as LQKENI. V lost 2 bases to trimming and J lost 6 bases, with 17 bases between them. CDR3 bases: TGTGCCAGCTCACCATCAGGGGCAAATAGTGCCAATGAGCAGTTCTTC. Translating gives CASSPSGANSANEQFF. The entire variable domain, with the rest obtained from reference TRBV18 and TRBJ2-1, is as follows: NAGVMQNPRHLVRRRGQEARLRCSPMKGHSHVYWYRQLPEEGLKFMVYLQKENIIDESGMPKERFSAEFPKEGPSILRIQQVVRGDSAAYFCASSPSGANSANEQFFGPGTRLTVL.

CDR3 protein: CASRASGLAIDTQYF. CDR3 DNA: TGTGCCAGCAGAGCATCAGGACTAGCGATAGATACGCAGTATTTT. The V call is TRBV6-6, the J call TRBJ2-3; 9 bases are shared with TRBD2. Germline lookup yields CDR1 MNHNY and CDR2 SVGAGI (reference sequence). J gave up 5 bases and V 6 bases, and 9 bases lay outside the gene matches. The CDR3 runs 15 residues.

The chain couples TRBV18 to TRBJ1-2; D may be TRBD1 (6 bases). V was trimmed by 7 bases and J by 5 bases, leaving 20 bases between them. Germline V gives CDR1 KGHSH, CDR2 LQKENI. This CDR3 has 15 residues. The CDR3, as DNA: TGTGCCAGCTTATACTACAGGGAATCGGGGTATGGCTACACCTTC. It is translated as CASLYYRESGYGYTF.

The V gene is TRBV30, the J gene TRBJ1-2; tentative D call: TRBD1 (6 bases). Germline CDR1 reads GTSNPN; CDR2 reads SVGIG (reference sequence). Trimming removed 2 bases at V and 13 bases at J, with 14 bases between. The CDR3 spans 11 residues. CDR3 in DNA: TGTGCCTGGAGTATTAACAGGGCGGGCACCTTC. It specifies CAWSINRAGTF.

This chain uses TRBV18 with TRBJ2-6; 7 bases agree with TRBD1. CDR3 length: 16 amino acids. Trimming removed 3 bases from V and 0 bases from J; junction bases left unmatched: 2. Germline lookup yields CDR1 KGHSH and CDR2 LQKENI. The CDR3 sequence: CASSPDRPSGANVLTF. As DNA, the CDR3 is TGTGCCAGCTCACCGGACAGGCCCTCTGGGGCCAACGTCCTGACTTTC.

This clone turned up a few times. The rearrangement uses TRBV7-9 and TRBJ2-7, with D tentatively TRBD2 (6 bases). Trimming shortened V by 4 bases and J by 6 bases, and 22 bases separated the two germline ends. The CDR3 is made up of 16 amino acids. Germline lookup yields CDR1 SEHNR and CDR2 FQNEAQ (reference sequence). The CDR3 region has the DNA TGTGCCAGCAGCTCCTACCGGGGAGGAGGGGTCCTCGAGCAGTACTTC. The encoded protein is CASSSYRGGGVLEQYF.

The chain links TRBV4-1 to TRBJ2-3, with D possibly TRBD2 on 6 matching bases. The CDR3 has 14 amino acids. Trimming stripped 5 bases from V and 2 bases from J, with 11 bases between. Germline CDR1 MGHRA, CDR2 YSYEKL. CDR3 sequence reads: CASSGRGYTDTQYF. The CDR3 DNA reads TGCGCCAGCAGCGGCCGGGGGTACACAGATACGCAGTATTTT.

The V and J genes are TRBV5-1 and TRBJ1-6, with 9 nucleotides matching TRBD1. The ends lost 4 bases at V and 6 bases at J; junction bases unmatched: 14. The germline V gene has CDR1 SGHRS and CDR2 YFSETQ. CDR3 length: 18 amino acids. CDR3 coding DNA: TGCGCCAGCAGCAGGGGACAGGGAATCGGGGAATTTAATTCACCCCTCCACTTT. Translation gives CASSRGQGIGEFNSPLHF.

This chain connects TRBV7-8 to TRBJ2-1; no clear D gene. This CDR3 contains 16 residues. Trimming removed 4 bases at V and 3 bases at J, with 16 bases between. CDR1 and CDR2 (germline): SGHVS, FQNEAQ. CDR3 protein: CASSSSRLGIYNEQFF. CDR3 DNA: TGTGCCAGCAGCTCCTCACGCCTGGGAATCTACAATGAGCAGTTCTTC.

V gene TRBV5-1 combines with J gene TRBJ2-1, with 9 nucleotides matching TRBD1. The V segment lost 7 bases and the J segment 2 bases; nucleotides outside the gene matches: 4. Germline CDR1 reads SGHRS; CDR2 reads YFSETQ. The length of the CDR3 is 14 residues. The CDR3 sequence: CASVRDRAYNEQFF. CDR3 in DNA: TGCGCCAGCGTCCGGGACAGGGCCTACAATGAGCAGTTCTTC.